These 17 T cell receptor beta chains share one sample of origin, sequenced in a study of human T cells and chemical hapten exposure. As to time point: patch test 2, 6 weeks after DPC sensitization. Treatment meaning: therapeutic diphenylcyclopropenone sensitization with weekly scalp DPC. Researchers extracted total RNA from unfractionated whole blood. TCRdb passed the RACE reads through MiXCR, listing each CDR3 protein once. Of roughly 43,000 distinct CDR3 sequences listed, 9.5% to 10% are singletons. This specimen consisted of whole blood, obtained in connection with sensitization to the hapten diphenylcyclopropenone (DPC). Receptors were obtained from a woman in her twenties or thirties with alopecia areata. Some clones in this sample may be carry-over from other donors' samples.

This clonotype has ten or more counts. The CDR3 DNA sequence: TGTGCCAGCAGCCAGGGACTAGCGGCGCAGTTCTTC. Its protein product is CASSQGLAAQFF. The chain uses TRBV5-4 and TRBJ2-1, with 11 bases that match TRBD2. Germline lookup yields CDR1 SGHNT and CDR2 YYREEE (reference sequence). Unmatched junction bases numbered 3, after V lost 4 bases and J lost 12 bases. The CDR3 totals 12 residues.

Ten or more counts support this clonotype. The chain employs TRBV4-1 and TRBJ1-6, with 9 nucleotides matching TRBD1. J lost 5 bases, V lost 0 bases, and 5 bases had no gene match. CDR3 length equals 17 residues. Germline CDR1 is MGHRA and CDR2 is YSYEKL. CDR3 DNA: TGCGCCAGCAGCCAAGAACCGGGACAGGGCAATAATTCACCCCTCCACTTT. Protein: CASSQEPGQGNNSPLHF.

This rearrangement joins TRBV28 to TRBJ2-1; TRBD2 aligns across 11 bases. Germline CDR1 MDHEN, CDR2 SYDVKM. Trimming at V came to 3 bases and at J to 3 bases, leaving 22 bases not matched to a gene. The CDR3 is 22 amino acids. The CDR3 coding sequence is TGTGCCAGCAGTTTTCGGTGGGCTTTCGGGACTAGCGGAGTTTCGAGCTACAATGAGCAGTTCTTC. It specifies CASSFRWAFGTSGVSSYNEQFF.

The chain links TRBV28 to TRBJ2-7; D gene ambiguous. The CDR3 is 14 amino acids. The germline V gene has CDR1 MDHEN and CDR2 SYDVKM. The V gene lost 7 bases and the J gene lost 4 bases, with 17 bases spanning the gap. CDR3 bases: TGTGCCAGCACTAGAGAGGTTTTCCCTTACGAGCAGTACTTC. Its translation: CASTREVFPYEQYF.

At least ten counts were recorded for this clonotype. The chain recombines TRBV25-1 with TRBJ2-4; 8 bases are shared with TRBD1. This CDR3 is 13 amino acids long. Germline V lookup: CDR1 MGHDK, CDR2 SYGVNS. V lost 3 bases and J lost 8; bases outside the gene matches: 3. The CDR3 region has the DNA TGTGCCAGCAGTGAGCCACAGGGGGACATTCAGTACTTC. Encoded protein: CASSEPQGDIQYF.

J is TRBJ1-3 and V is TRBV29-1; possible D gene TRBD1, 5 bases. V lost 5 bases to trimming and J lost 4 bases, with 9 bases between them. In germline, CDR1 is SQVTM, CDR2 ANQGSEA. The CDR3 length is 12 residues. The CDR3 region has the DNA TGCAGCGTTCTAGGGGAAGGAAACACCATATATTTT. Translated: CSVLGEGNTIYF.

The V call is TRBV3-1, the J call TRBJ2-3; weak D call: TRBD2 (6 bases). CDR3 length: 12 residues. V lost 1 base and J 10 bases, leaving 9 bases between the germline ends. Per germline, CDR1 LGHDT and CDR2 YNNKEL (reference sequence). CDR3 nucleotides: TGTGCCAGCAGCCAAGCTCCGGGGGCGCAGTATTTT. Residues: CASSQAPGAQYF.

The rearrangement uses TRBV12-3 or TRBV12-4 and TRBJ1-2; a weak D match, TRBD1 (6 bases). V was pared by 8 bases and J by 5 bases, with 12 bases between. The CDR3 runs to 12 residues. CDR3 in amino acids: CASRKQGYGYTF. The CDR3 DNA reads TGTGCCAGCCGCAAACAGGGATATGGCTACACCTTC.

This clonotype was found a few times. This rearrangement joins TRBV2 to TRBJ2-2; D may correspond to TRBD1 or TRBD2 (6 bases each). The CDR3 has 15 amino acids. V was shortened by 8 bases and J by 3 bases, with 16 bases between the two germline ends. Germline V lookup: CDR1 SNHLY, CDR2 FYNNEI. CDR3 sequence reads: CASGKTGGHTGELFF. The CDR3 DNA sequence: TGTGCCAGCGGGAAGACAGGAGGGCACACCGGGGAGCTGTTTTTT.

This clonotype was found many times. The rearrangement joins TRBV5-5 to TRBJ1-5; D perhaps matches TRBD1 (6 bases). Germline CDR1 SGHKS, CDR2 YYEKEE (reference sequence). The CDR3 spans 15 residues. V gave up 0 bases and J gave up 4 bases, with 11 bases separating them. CDR3 nucleotide sequence: TGTGCCAGCAGCTTGGCCGGGGGGCTGAATCAGCCCCAGCATTTT. Its translation: CASSLAGGLNQPQHF.

The chain recombines TRBV7-8 with TRBJ1-1, with a tentative D call TRBD1 (5 bases). The V and J ends lost 5 bases and 1 base respectively, with 11 bases between them. This CDR3 has 14 residues. CDR1 SGHVS and CDR2 FQNEAQ come from the germline V gene. The CDR3 spells CASSPPRENTEAFF. The CDR3 bases are TGTGCCAGCAGCCCCCCCAGGGAGAACACTGAAGCTTTCTTT.

This clonotype was seen a handful of times. The rearrangement uses TRBV14 and TRBJ2-1; 10 bases align to TRBD1. V was pared by 5 bases and J by 2 bases, with 3 bases of the junction left unmatched. Germline lookup yields CDR1 SGHDN and CDR2 FVKESK. This CDR3 is 15 amino acids long. In DNA, the CDR3 is TGTGCCAGCAGCAGACAGGGGGCAACCTACAATGAGCAGTTCTTC. Residues: CASSRQGATYNEQFF.

This clonotype has more than one count but fewer than ten. The chain's CDR3 is CASSYRESTDTQYF. The CDR3 bases are TGTGCCAGCAGTTACCGGGAAAGCACAGATACGCAGTATTTT. The chain combines TRBV6-2 or TRBV6-3 with TRBJ2-3, with D perhaps TRBD2 (5 bases). Germline V CDR1 and CDR2: MNHEY, SVGEGT. This CDR3 comprises 14 residues. The V gene lost 2 bases and the J gene lost 0 bases, with 6 bases spanning the gap.

The chain recombines TRBV27 with TRBJ1-1; a weak D match, TRBD1 (5 bases). The germline V gene has CDR1 MNHEY and CDR2 SMNVEV (reference sequence). CDR3 length: 15 residues. V lost 6 bases and J lost 1, with 15 bases in between. The CDR3 bases are TGTGCCAGCAGAGCCCAACAGGTCAGGAACACTGAAGCTTTCTTT. Encoded protein: CASRAQQVRNTEAFF.

The chain has TRBV5-4 and TRBJ2-1, with a weak D call TRBD2 (6 bases). CDR1 is SGHNT and CDR2 is YYREEE in the germline V gene (reference sequence). Trimming removed 0 bases at V and 6 bases at J, with 13 bases between. This CDR3 region has 15 residues. CDR3 sequence: CASSLGGVARNEQFF. For the CDR3, the DNA is TGTGCCAGCAGCTTGGGCGGGGTAGCCCGCAATGAGCAGTTCTTC. The whole variable domain, filled in from reference TRBV5-4 and TRBJ2-1, reads ETGVTQSPTHLIKTRGQQVTLRCSSQSGHNTVSWYQQALGQGPQFIFQYYREEENGRGNFPPRFSGLQFPNYSSELNVNALELDDSALYLCASSLGGVARNEQFFGPGTRLTVL.

V gene TRBV3-1 combines with J gene TRBJ1-5, with D uncertain. Germline V gene data show CDR1 as LGHDT and CDR2 as YNNKEL (reference sequence). CDR3 size: 14 residues. Trimming took off 1 base at V and 3 bases at J, with 7 bases between the two ends. DNA for the CDR3: TGTGCCAGCAGCCAAGCCCACCACAATCAGCCCCAGCATTTT. Translation: CASSQAHHNQPQHF.

This clonotype was seen only a few times. The rearrangement links TRBV24-1 to TRBJ1-2; 9 nucleotides line up with TRBD1. Germline loops: CDR1 KGHDR, CDR2 SFDVKD. Germline trimming cut 5 bases from V and 1 base from J; bases unmatched to any gene: 7. The CDR3 is 16 residues long. CDR3 residues: CATSAGTGMSNYGYTF. The CDR3 region has the DNA TGTGCCACCAGTGCGGGGACAGGGATGAGTAACTATGGCTACACCTTC.